The present T cell receptor (beta chain) was sequenced within a study of T cell responses to AZD1222 COVID-19 vaccine (dated by TCRdb to the early 2020s). Background on the whole study: Because spike-specific TCR depth and breadth did not differ between the two schedules, AZD1222 recipients who got a second dose at roughly 4 weeks were pooled with those who got a second dose at roughly 12 weeks. A total of around 240 trial participants underwent TCR sequencing, of whom around 200 received two doses of AZD1222 and about 25 received two doses of the MenACWY control vaccine. Enrollment into the trials was organized by age into subgroups of 18-55, 56-69 and 70-plus years, and those subgroups contained roughly 150, 30 and 60 TCR-sequenced participants, respectively.

General conclusions and limits of the study: CD4 TCRs associated with the vaccine covered the entire spike protein, and the dominant responses were in regions 160-218 and 743-854. Only six AZD1222 recipients were SARS-CoV-2 seropositive at baseline, limiting conclusions about previously exposed vaccinees. Nearly half of unique spike-specific TCRs reportedly recognized epitopes outside regions mutated in the B.1.351 and B.1.1.7 variants. After two AZD1222 doses, both the breadth and the depth of spike-specific TCRs were significantly higher than at day 0 and than in MenACWY recipients. Because no day 14 peak-response samples were available, repertoires were characterized only after the peak T cell response. Participants were mostly white British and included more females than males, and it was suggested by the authors that clonal diversity may have been underestimated. In the small 56-69-year group, the increase in depth fell short of significance, most likely because of low power.

The germline V end is reduced by 5 bases and the J end by 1 base; junction bases left unmatched: 4. Spanning cysteine to phenylalanine, the CDR3 consists of 15 amino acids. Only CDR3 DNA remains: 45 bases, in frame from the first base. For CDR1 and CDR2, the germline V gene lists MDHEN and SYDVKM. To note about this clone: Its specific antigen is unknown. The input lacks base qualities; no much larger clone sits a single base away.

The time point tag for this specimen amounts to: baseline before first vaccination. Samples from vaccinated people were obtained from the UK trials COV001 and COV002, which included a single-blind randomized controlled phase 2/3 trial of AZD1222 (ChAdOx1 nCoV-19) in healthy adults. Trial participant PBMC samples were collected at day 0 and day 28 after the second dose for TCRbeta chain sequencing. The CDR3 regions of human TCRbeta chains were analyzed by immunosequencing. The authors processed their data as follows. TCRs in the repertoires were matched against a reference library of SARS-CoV-2-specific TCRs that had been generated with the MIRA antigen-specificity platform. Breadth meant the fraction of unique TCRs that were SARS-CoV-2-associated, whereas depth meant the fraction of total T cells that were SARS-CoV-2-associated. Each spike-specific TCR was assigned to its reactive spike region and to a CD4 or CD8 class using the MIRA data. Log10-transformed breadth and depth values were compared by one-way ANOVA with Sidak's multiple comparisons tests. TCRdb took this table from immuneACCESS and kept in-frame rearrangements with V and J called. Such tables lack part of the clones; where checked against another copy, unresolved V genes explain under half of the gap, and the rest is unexplained. V and J calls plus clone size are reproduced from that table; the DNA served to infer D and trimming. Within this sample are 130,000 or so clones, with more than 85% of them counted one time only. Under 3.5% of the sample lies in the top ten.

The sequencing used peripheral blood, collected on day 0 of AZD1222 vaccination. The source is an adult in good health. Here the chain combines TRBV28 and TRBJ2-7; TRBD1 matches 11 bases in the middle. The DNA sequence follows: TGTGCCAGCAGTCGGACAGGGGGCCAGTCCTACGAGCAGTACTTC. Translated, it gives CASSRTGGQSYEQYF. The entire variable domain, with the stretches around the CDR3 drawn from the reference TRBV28 and TRBJ2-7 proteins, is DVKVTQSSRYLVKRTGEKVFLECVQDMDHENMFWYRQDPGLGLRLIYFSYDVKMKEKGDIPEGYSVSREKKERFSLILESASTNQTSMYLCASSRTGGQSYEQYFGPGTRLTVT.